This TCR beta chain was sequenced during a study of blood T cell repertoires in COVID-19 (TCRdb year 2020). In terms of the full investigation: Samples covering the acute and convalescent phases of COVID-19 were provided by collaborators in the United States, Italy and Spain. The prospective study material was composed of cDNA or gDNA derived from T cells, B-cell-depleted T cells, or PBMCs. HLA class I and class II types, where available, came from metadata supplied by the sample provider rather than from assay-based typing. The repertoires were made available in a free public database intended to serve as a resource for research on the immune response to SARS-CoV-2. The samples were drawn from two sources: the first 160 participants of the ongoing ImmuneRACE study, and 1,200 or so subjects contributed by 6 global collaborators. Subjects who had been exposed to COVID-19, were actively infected with it, or had recovered from it provided the deeply sampled blood TCRbeta repertoires that made up the dataset. A de-identified subject ID, COVID-19 status, age in years and sex were almost always included in the sample metadata.

As regards this clone: The target of this receptor is not known. Per-nucleotide qualities are absent, and no much larger clonotype sits a single base away.

The immunoSEQ Assay, a bias-controlled multiplex PCR, was used to amplify TCRbeta CDR3 regions from genomic DNA. The authors' pipeline ran thus. The number of nucleated cells in each sample was estimated by amplification of reference gene primers within the assay. To quantify the absolute abundance of each unique TCRbeta CDR3 rearrangement, sequence reads were collapsed and filtered. For each sample, productive Simpson clonality was calculated as the square root of Simpson's diversity index across productive rearrangements. TCRdb re-hosts the immuneACCESS table, in-frame sequences only. Its copies lack some clones; in the studies checked, an unresolved V gene accounts for under half of them, and the cause for the rest is not known. D and trimming were read from the DNA, whereas the V and J calls and clone size are those reported in that table. For this sample the table gives under 350,000 clones, of which roughly 89% were detected only once. The biggest ten clones account for 1.5% to 2% of the sample.

One collaborating source in Seattle enrolled patients during active infection and followed them longitudinally through the course of disease. Collaborating institutions collected whole blood in K2EDTA tubes following their own protocols. Collaborator samples were shipped for TCRbeta analysis as frozen whole blood, isolated PBMCs, or DNA extracted from either sample type. Findings and caveats that apply to the study as a whole: The amount of clinical and demographic metadata varied by source and participant and was provided uncurated.

CDR3 length: 15 amino acids, cysteine to phenylalanine. Of all the DNA, just the CDR3 is kept, 45 bases in frame from base 1. From a lookup of the germline V gene (reference sequence), CDR1 and CDR2 are LGHDT and YNNKEL. Trimmed from V: 3 bases; trimmed from J: 3 bases; junction bases lacking a gene match: 6. The TCR was taken from a woman aged 25 to 39 with COVID-19, enrolled during active disease. Sequencing was performed on peripheral blood. The rearrangement combines TRBV3-1 (or the pseudogene TRBV3-2) with TRBJ2-7; 9 bases in between match TRBD1. The CDR3 corresponds to CASSHFDRGGYEQYF. Here is the DNA: TGTGCCAGCAGCCACTTTGACAGGGGGGGCTACGAGCAGTACTTC.